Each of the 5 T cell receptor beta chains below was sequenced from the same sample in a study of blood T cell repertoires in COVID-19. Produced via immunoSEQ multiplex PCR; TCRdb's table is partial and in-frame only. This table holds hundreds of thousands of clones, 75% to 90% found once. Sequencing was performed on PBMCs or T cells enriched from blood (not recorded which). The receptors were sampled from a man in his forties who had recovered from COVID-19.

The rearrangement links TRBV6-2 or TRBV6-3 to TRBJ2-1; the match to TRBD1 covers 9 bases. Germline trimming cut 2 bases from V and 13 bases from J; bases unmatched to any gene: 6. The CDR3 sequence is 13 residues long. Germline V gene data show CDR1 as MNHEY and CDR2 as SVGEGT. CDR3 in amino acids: CASSYGTGSLQFF. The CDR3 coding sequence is TGTGCCAGCAGTTACGGGACAGGGTCCCTTCAGTTCTTC.

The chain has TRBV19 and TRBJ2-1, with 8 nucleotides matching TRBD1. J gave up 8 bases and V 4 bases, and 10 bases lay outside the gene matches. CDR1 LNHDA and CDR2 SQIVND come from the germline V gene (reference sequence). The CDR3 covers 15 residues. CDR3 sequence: CASSTGQARSHEQFF. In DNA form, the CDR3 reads TGTGCCAGTAGTACGGGACAGGCCAGGTCCCATGAGCAGTTCTTC.

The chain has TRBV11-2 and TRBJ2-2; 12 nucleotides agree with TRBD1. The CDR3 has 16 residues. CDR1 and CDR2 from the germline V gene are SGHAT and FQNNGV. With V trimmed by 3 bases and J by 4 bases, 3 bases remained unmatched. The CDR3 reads CASSFRDRGPTGELFF. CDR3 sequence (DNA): TGTGCCAGCAGCTTTCGGGACAGGGGGCCCACCGGGGAGCTGTTTTTT. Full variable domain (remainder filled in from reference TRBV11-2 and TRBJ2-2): EAGVAQSPRYKIIEKRQSVAFWCNPISGHATLYWYQQILGQGPKLLIQFQNNGVVDDSQLPKDRFSAERLKGVDSTLKIQPAKLEDSAVYLCASSFRDRGPTGELFFGEGSRLTVL.

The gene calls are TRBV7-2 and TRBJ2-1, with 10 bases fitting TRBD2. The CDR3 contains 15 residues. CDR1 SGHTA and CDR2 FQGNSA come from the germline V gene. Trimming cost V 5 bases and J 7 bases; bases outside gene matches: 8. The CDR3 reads CASSLRAGGRNEQFF. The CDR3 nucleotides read TGTGCCAGCAGCCTCCGAGCGGGGGGGCGAAATGAGCAGTTCTTC.

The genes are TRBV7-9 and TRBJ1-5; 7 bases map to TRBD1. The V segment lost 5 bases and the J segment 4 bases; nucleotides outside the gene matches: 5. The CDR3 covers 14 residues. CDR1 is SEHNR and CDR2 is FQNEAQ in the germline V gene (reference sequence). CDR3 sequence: CASSRDSLNQPQHF. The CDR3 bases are TGTGCCAGCAGCCGGGACAGTCTAAATCAGCCCCAGCATTTT.